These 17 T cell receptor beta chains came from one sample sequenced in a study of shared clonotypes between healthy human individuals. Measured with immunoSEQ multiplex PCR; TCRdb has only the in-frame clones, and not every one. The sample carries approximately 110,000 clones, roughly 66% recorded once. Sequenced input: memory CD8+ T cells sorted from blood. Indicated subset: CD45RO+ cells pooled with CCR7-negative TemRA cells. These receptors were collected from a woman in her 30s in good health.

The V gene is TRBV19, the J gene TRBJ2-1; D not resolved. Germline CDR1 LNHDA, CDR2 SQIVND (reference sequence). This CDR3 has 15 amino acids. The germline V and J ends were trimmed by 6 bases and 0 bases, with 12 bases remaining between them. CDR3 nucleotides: TGTGCCAGTAGCTTGCTAACCCTCTCCTACAATGAGCAGTTCTTC. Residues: CASSLLTLSYNEQFF.

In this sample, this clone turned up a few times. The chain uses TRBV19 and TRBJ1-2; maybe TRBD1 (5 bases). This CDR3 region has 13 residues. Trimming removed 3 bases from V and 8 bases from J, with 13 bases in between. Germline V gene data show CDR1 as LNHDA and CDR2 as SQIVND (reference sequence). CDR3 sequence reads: CASSIWGLQGYTF. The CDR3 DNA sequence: TGTGCCAGTAGTATTTGGGGACTTCAGGGCTACACCTTC.

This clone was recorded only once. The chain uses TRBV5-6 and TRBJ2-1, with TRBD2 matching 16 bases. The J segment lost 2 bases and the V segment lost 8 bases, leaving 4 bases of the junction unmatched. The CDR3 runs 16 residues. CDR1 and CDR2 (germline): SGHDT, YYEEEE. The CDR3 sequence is CARGTSGRGAYNEQFF. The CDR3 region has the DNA TGTGCCAGGGGGACTAGCGGGAGGGGTGCCTACAATGAGCAGTTCTTC.

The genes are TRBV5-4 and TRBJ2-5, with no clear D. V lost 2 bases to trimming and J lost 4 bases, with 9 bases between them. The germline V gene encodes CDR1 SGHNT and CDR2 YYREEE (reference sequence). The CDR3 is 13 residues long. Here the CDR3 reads CASSLALGETQYF. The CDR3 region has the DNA TGTGCCAGCAGCTTAGCCCTCGGAGAGACCCAGTACTTC.

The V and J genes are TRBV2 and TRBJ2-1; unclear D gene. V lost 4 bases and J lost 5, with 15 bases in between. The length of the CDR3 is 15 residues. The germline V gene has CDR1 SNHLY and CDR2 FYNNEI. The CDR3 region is CASSVVQPQNNEQFF. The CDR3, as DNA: TGTGCCAGCAGTGTGGTACAGCCCCAAAACAATGAGCAGTTCTTC. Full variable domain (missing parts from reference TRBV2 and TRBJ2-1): EPEVTQTPSHQVTQMGQEVILRCVPISNHLYFYWYRQILGQKVEFLVSFYNNEISEKSEIFDDQFSVERPDGSNFTLKIRSTKLEDSAMYFCASSVVQPQNNEQFFGPGTRLTVL.

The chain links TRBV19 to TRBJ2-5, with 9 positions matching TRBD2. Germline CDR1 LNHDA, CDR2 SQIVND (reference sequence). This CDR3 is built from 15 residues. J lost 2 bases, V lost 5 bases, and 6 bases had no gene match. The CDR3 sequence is CASSPGLALQETQYF. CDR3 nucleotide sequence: TGTGCCAGTAGTCCTGGACTAGCGCTTCAAGAGACCCAGTACTTC.

CDR3 amino acids: CASSPSNTRSTEAFF. CDR3 DNA sequence: TGTGCCAGTAGTCCTTCGAACACCCGATCCACTGAAGCTTTCTTT. The chain has TRBV19 and TRBJ1-1; no definite D call. The germline CDR1 and CDR2 sequences are LNHDA and SQIVND (reference sequence). This CDR3 has 15 amino acids. V lost 5 bases and J lost 4, with 17 bases in between.

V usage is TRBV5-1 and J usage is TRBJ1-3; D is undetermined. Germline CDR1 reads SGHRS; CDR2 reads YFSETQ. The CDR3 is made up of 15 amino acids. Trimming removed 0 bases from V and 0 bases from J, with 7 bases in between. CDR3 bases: TGCGCCAGCAGCTTGGACGGTTCCTCTGGAAACACCATATATTTT. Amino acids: CASSLDGSSGNTIYF.

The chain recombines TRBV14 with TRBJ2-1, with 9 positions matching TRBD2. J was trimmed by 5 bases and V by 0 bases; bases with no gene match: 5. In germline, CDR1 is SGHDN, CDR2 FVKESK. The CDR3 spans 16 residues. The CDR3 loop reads CASSQDLIAGDNEQFF. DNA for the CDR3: TGTGCCAGCAGCCAAGATTTGATAGCGGGAGACAATGAGCAGTTCTTC.

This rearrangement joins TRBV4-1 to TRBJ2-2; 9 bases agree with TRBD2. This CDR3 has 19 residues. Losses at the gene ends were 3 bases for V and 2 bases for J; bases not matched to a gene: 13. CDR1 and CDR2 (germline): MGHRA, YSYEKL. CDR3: CASSQRGFSGSLNTGELFF. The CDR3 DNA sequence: TGCGCCAGCAGCCAGAGGGGATTTAGCGGGAGTTTAAACACCGGGGAGCTGTTTTTT.

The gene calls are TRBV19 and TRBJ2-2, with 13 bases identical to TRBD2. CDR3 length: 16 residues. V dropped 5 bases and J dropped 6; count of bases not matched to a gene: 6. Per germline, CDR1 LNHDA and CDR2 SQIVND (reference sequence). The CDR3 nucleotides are TGTGCCAGTAGTGCTGGACTAGCGGGAGTCGCCGGGGAGCTGTTTTTT. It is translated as CASSAGLAGVAGELFF.

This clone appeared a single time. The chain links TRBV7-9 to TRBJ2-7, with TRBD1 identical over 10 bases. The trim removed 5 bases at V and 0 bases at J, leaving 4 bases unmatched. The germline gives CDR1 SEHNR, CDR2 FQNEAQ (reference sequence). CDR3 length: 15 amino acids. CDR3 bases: TGTGCCAGCAGCACATGGACAGGGGGCTCCTACGAGCAGTACTTC. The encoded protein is CASSTWTGGSYEQYF.

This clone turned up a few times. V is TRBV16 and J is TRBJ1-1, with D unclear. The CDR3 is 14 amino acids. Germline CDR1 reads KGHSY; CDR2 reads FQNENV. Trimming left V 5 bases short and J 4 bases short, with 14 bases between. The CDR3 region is CASSGGGRGTEAFF. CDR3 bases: TGTGCCAGCAGCGGTGGTGGGCGGGGCACTGAAGCTTTCTTT.

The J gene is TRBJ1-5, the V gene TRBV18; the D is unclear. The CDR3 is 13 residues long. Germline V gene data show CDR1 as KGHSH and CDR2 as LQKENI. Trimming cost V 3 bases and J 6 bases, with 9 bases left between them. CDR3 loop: CASSPLRSQPQHF. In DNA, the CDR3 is TGTGCCAGCTCACCGCTTAGAAGTCAGCCCCAGCATTTT.

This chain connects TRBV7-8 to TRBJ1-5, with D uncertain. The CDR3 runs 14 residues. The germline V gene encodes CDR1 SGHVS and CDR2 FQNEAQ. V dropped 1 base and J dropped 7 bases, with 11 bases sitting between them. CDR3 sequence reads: CASSLGLVRQPQHF. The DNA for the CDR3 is TGTGCCAGCAGCTTAGGCCTCGTACGCCAGCCCCAGCATTTT.

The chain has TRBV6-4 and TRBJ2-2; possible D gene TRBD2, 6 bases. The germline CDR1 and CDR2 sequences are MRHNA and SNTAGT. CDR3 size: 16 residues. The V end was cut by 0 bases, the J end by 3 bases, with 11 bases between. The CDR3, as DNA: TGTGCCAGCAGTGACTCGGGGGGAAGGGACACCGGGGAGCTGTTTTTT. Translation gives CASSDSGGRDTGELFF.

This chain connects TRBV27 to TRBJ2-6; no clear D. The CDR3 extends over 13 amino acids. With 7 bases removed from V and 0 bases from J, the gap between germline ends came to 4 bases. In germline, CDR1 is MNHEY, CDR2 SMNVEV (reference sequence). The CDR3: CASKYSGANVLTF. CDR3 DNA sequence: TGTGCCAGCAAATACTCTGGGGCCAACGTCCTGACTTTC.